These T cell receptor beta chains were read from a single sample in a study of blood T cell repertoires in COVID-19. The repertoire was sequenced with immunoSEQ multiplex PCR; TCRdb's copy has only in-frame clones and lacks some. Of roughly 380,000 clones listed, 70% to 90% were seen once; the top ten hold approximately 1.5%. Sequenced: peripheral blood. Every receptor here comes from a woman between 35 and 50 years old with COVID-19, enrolled during active disease. Each CDR3 is given with its conserved first and last residue.

v_call: TRBV24-1; j_call: TRBJ2-7; cdr3_aa: CATSDFSSGGAYEQYF
v_call: TRBV6-5; j_call: TRBJ1-2; cdr3_aa: CASIGLGGNYGYTF
v_call: TRBV29-1; j_call: TRBJ1-2; cdr3_aa: CSVRQGKGYTF
v_call: TRBV27; j_call: TRBJ2-7; cdr3_aa: CASSFGHEQYF
v_call: TRBV14; j_call: TRBJ2-7; cdr3_aa: CASSQSYRPSTYEQYF
v_call: TRBV29-1; j_call: TRBJ1-5; cdr3_aa: CSVDSGHGQPQHF
v_call: TRBV9; j_call: TRBJ1-6; cdr3_aa: CASSVDGGENSPLHF
v_call: TRBV7-8; j_call: TRBJ1-1; cdr3_aa: CASSLSFPGYEAFF
v_call: TRBV5-8; j_call: TRBJ1-5; cdr3_aa: CASSTGQLVFQPQHF
v_call: TRBV27; j_call: TRBJ2-7; cdr3_aa: CASSLAASYEQYF
v_call: TRBV7-2; j_call: TRBJ1-6; cdr3_aa: CASSLESSRYSPLHF
v_call: TRBV28; j_call: TRBJ2-7; cdr3_aa: CATQTSGPYEQYF
v_call: TRBV27; j_call: TRBJ1-6; cdr3_aa: CASSLFRPTGAISPLHF
v_call: TRBV5-1; j_call: TRBJ2-7; cdr3_aa: CASSLVLGSTYEQYF